Here is one T cell receptor beta chain with its context. Its matching antigen is unknown. The record originates from a study of cytomegalovirus exposure and HLA in healthy donors. About the study: An early data release held about 85 million unique TCRs from HLA-typed donors. General study findings and limits: A missense variant in DCLRE1C was later tied to TCR beta V- and J-gene trimming. Reported findings show TCR beta sequences accurately forecast HLA-A and HLA-B alleles in most subjects. Follow-up analysis found HLA locus-dependent TCR association rates, highest for DRB1 and lowest for HLA-C.

The PCR used 60 Vbeta and 13 Jbeta primers. Using immunoSEQ multiplex PCR, the repertoire was profiled, and TCRdb retains in-frame clones only, with some absent. The sample has 250,000 or so clones, over 90% seen once. V was clipped by 5 bases and J by 4 bases, with 15 bases between them. The length of the CDR3 is 14 residues. CDR1 and CDR2 from the germline V gene are LNHDA and SQIVND (reference sequence). The TCR was taken from a girl aged 2 to 9 in good health and CMV-seronegative. The rearrangement joins TRBV19 to TRBJ2-7, with a possible D match to TRBD1 (6 bases). Sequenced material: PBMCs. CDR3: CASSFTQGRYEQYF. The DNA for the CDR3 is TGTGCCAGTAGTTTCACACAGGGTCGGTACGAGCAGTACTTC.